Sequencing of this T cell receptor beta chain was carried out in a study of blood T cell repertoires in COVID-19. CDR1 is MDHEN and CDR2 is SYDVKM in the germline V gene. The V gene lost 7 bases and the J gene lost 7 bases, with 11 bases spanning the gap. The CDR3 sequence is 13 residues long. Produced via immunoSEQ multiplex PCR; TCRdb's table is partial and in-frame only. The sample includes roughly 250,000 clones, approximately 90% of them seen just once. Participant age was about 18 to 89 years, and participants resided in fewer than 25 US areas. This sequence joins TRBV28 and TRBJ1-6; unclear D gene. The sequencing input was PBMCs or T cells enriched from blood (not recorded which). This TCR was recovered from a woman aged 25 to 39 with acute COVID-19. The CDR3 loop reads CASTIGGNSPLHF. Here the CDR3 DNA reads TGTGCCAGCACTATAGGAGGAAATTCACCCCTCCACTTT.